Listed below are T cell receptor beta chains from one sample, sequenced in a study of T cell changes during pregnancy in multiple sclerosis. Assay: immunoSEQ multiplex PCR; the TCRdb copy retains only in-frame clones and omits some. Seen here are roughly 37,000 clones, 92% observed once, and the top ten hold 26%. Sequenced here: CD8+ T cells from peripheral blood mononuclear cells, sampled before pregnancy. The source of these receptors is a female donor with multiple sclerosis, enrolled in a pregnancy study. The CDR3 runs from the conserved cysteine through the conserved F or W. Each record gives: J gene, V gene, CDR3 protein.

TRBJ1-5 | TRBV7-6 | CASSLVPRGQPQHF
TRBJ2-7 | TRBV29-1 | CSAGLAGTYEQYF
TRBJ1-1 | TRBV6-1 | CASSHTSEAFF
TRBJ1-1 | TRBV27 | CASRDHALAEAFF
TRBJ2-1 | TRBV27 | CASSLDPTSGDYNEQFF
TRBJ1-2 | TRBV9 | CASSANLRAETTIGDGYTF
TRBJ2-5 | TRBV4-1 | CASSPPGLAGAKQETQYF
TRBJ1-1 | TRBV7-9 | CASSPPGGTEAFF
TRBJ2-1 | TRBV6-5 | CASSSGLAGGREQFF
TRBJ1-1 | TRBV7-6 | CASSLRTGGNTEAFF
TRBJ2-7 | TRBV6-1 | CASSPTGAYEQYF
TRBJ2-7 | TRBV2 | CAITGRDTAYEQYF
TRBJ2-2 | TRBV11-2 | CASTPQGAGFAGELFF
TRBJ2-7 | TRBV9 | CASSAIGTASYEQYF
TRBJ2-1 | TRBV13 | CASNSRGGFNEQFF
TRBJ2-2 | TRBV7-3 | CASRRESGELFF
TRBJ2-3 | TRBV5-4 | CASSRAGGPSDTQYF
TRBJ1-1 | TRBV5-4 | CASSPGQGNTEAFF
TRBJ1-2 | TRBV29-1 | CSVGPGTGGRDYGYTF
TRBJ1-1 | TRBV10-2 | CASSWGQNTEAFF
TRBJ2-2 | TRBV2 | CASSEPTSGHTGELFF
TRBJ1-1 | TRBV27 | CASSFRGKIGTEAFF
TRBJ2-3 | TRBV28 | CASSPTLDTDTQYF
TRBJ2-3 | TRBV30 | CAWSGRWGGGLRDTQYF
TRBJ2-5 | TRBV6-4 | CASSDSGRETQYF
TRBJ2-7 | TRBV7-2 | CASSYGLAGGPYEQYF
TRBJ2-7 | TRBV30 | CAWSVVEGVYEQYF
TRBJ2-1 | TRBV9 | CASSVGSGSRYEQFF
TRBJ1-1 | TRBV19 | CASRSTVNTEAFF
TRBJ2-3 | TRBV5-1 | CASSLVLAGGTDTQYF
TRBJ2-7 | TRBV5-1 | CASRRTSGGPIPEQYF
TRBJ1-1 | TRBV19 | CASSISGGNTEAFF